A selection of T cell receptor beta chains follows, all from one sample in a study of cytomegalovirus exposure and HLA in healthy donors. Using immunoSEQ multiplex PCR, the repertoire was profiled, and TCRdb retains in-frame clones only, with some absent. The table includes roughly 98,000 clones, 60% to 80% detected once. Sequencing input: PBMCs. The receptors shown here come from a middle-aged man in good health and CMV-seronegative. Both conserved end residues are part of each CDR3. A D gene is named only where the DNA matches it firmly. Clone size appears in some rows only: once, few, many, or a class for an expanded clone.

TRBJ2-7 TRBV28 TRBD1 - TGTGCCAGCAGGGGACAGGTGTACGGGTACGAGTACTTC CASRGQVYGYEYF
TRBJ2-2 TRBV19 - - TGTGCCAGTAGTATCTCCTTACCCAGGGGAGCCGGGGAGCTGTTTTTT CASSISLPRGAGELFF
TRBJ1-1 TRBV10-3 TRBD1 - TGTGCCACCAAAGACAGGGAAGGCACTGAAGCTTTCTTT CATKDREGTEAFF
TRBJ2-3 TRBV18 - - TGTGCCAGCTCACCACAGAAGAGGGTAGATACGCAGTATTTT CASSPQKRVDTQYF
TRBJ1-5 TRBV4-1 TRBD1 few TGCGCCAGCAGCCAGACAGGGGGCGCCGGGAGCAATCAGCCCCAGCATTTT CASSQTGGAGSNQPQHF
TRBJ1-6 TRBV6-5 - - TGTGCCAGCAGTCTGCAGGGGCTGGATAATTCACCCCTCCACTTT CASSLQGLDNSPLHF
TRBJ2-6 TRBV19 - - TGTGCCAGTATCGGTATCTCTCTGGGGGCCAACGTCCTGACTTTC CASIGISLGANVLTF
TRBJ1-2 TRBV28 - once TGTGCCAGCATATCCAACAATTATGGCTACACCTTC CASISNNYGYTF
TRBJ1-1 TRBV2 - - TGTGCCAGCAGTGGGCAGGGTAACACTGAAGCTTTCTTT CASSGQGNTEAFF
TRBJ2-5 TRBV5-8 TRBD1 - TGTGCCAGCAGCTCCTGGACAGGGCGGGAGACCCAGTACTTC CASSSWTGRETQYF
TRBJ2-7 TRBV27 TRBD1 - TGTGCCAGCAGGTACAAAGCGGGACAGGGGGCCTACGAGCAGTACTTC CASRYKAGQGAYEQYF
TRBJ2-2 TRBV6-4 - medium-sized TGTGCCAGCAGTGACTCGAGCACCGGGGAGCTGTTTTTT CASSDSSTGELFF
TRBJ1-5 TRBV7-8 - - TGTGCCAGCAGCTTACTGGGAGGGTATCAGCCCCAGCATTTT CASSLLGGYQPQHF
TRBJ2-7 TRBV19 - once TGTGCCAGTAGTACGGGACATACATCCTACGAGCAGTACTTC CASSTGHTSYEQYF
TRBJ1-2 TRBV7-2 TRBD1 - TGTGCCAGCAGCACGGGACAGGGTTATGGCTACACCTTC CASSTGQGYGYTF
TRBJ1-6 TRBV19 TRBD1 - TGTGCCATACGACAGGGTGGGGTAATTTTTTCACCCCTCCACTTT CAIRQGGVIFSPLHF
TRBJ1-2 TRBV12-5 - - TGTGCTAGTGGCCCAGACACGATCTATGGCTACACCTTC CASGPDTIYGYTF
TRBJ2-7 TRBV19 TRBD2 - TGTGCCAGTAGCCCCAGCGGGGGGGCGTACGAGCAGTACTTC CASSPSGGAYEQYF
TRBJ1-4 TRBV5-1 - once TGCGCCAGCAGCTTGGGGGGGGGAAATGAAAAACTGTTTTTT CASSLGGGNEKLFF
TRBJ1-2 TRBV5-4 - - TGTGCCAGCAGCCTTGAGGCATCCGGAAGCTATGGCTACACCTTC CASSLEASGSYGYTF
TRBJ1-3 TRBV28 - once TGTGCCAGCAGTGTACCGGGACAAGTTTTTGGCTCTGGAAACACCATATATTTT CASSVPGQVFGSGNTIYF
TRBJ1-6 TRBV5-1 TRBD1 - TGCGCCAGCAGCTTGACCTTTAGGACAGGGGGGTCCTATAATTCACCCCTCCACTTT CASSLTFRTGGSYNSPLHF
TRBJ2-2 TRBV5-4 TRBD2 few TGTGCCAGCAGCTTGTCAGCGGGAGCTGCCGGGGAGCTGTTTTTT CASSLSAGAAGELFF
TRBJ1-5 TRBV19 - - TGTGCCAGTAGTCCAATCGGGGGTGGGGGCAATCAGCCCCAGCATTTT CASSPIGGGGNQPQHF
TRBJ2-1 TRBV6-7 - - TGTGCCAGCAGTAAAGTTGATTGGACAGTTTCGAACAATGAGCAGTTCTTC CASSKVDWTVSNNEQFF
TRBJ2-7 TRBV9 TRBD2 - TGTGCCAGCAGCGAGGGGCTAGCGGGGGAGCAGTACTTC CASSEGLAGEQYF
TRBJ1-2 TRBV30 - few TGTGCCGACAGGCGGCTGACTAACTATGGCTACACCTTC CADRRLTNYGYTF
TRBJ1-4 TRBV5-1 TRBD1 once TGCGCCAGCAGCTTGCGGGGGACAGAGAATGAAAAACTGTTTTTT CASSLRGTENEKLFF
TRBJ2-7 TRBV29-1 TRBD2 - TGCAGCGCAATAGGGTCGGGGGGAAAGAACGAGCAGTACTTC CSAIGSGGKNEQYF
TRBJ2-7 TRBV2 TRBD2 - TGTGCCAGCAGTGAATTACTAGCGGGGGCCTACGAGCAGTACTTC CASSELLAGAYEQYF
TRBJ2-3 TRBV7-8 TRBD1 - TGTGCCAGCAGCTCGGGACAGGGCACAGATACGCAGTATTTT CASSSGQGTDTQYF
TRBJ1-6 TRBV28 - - TGTGCCAGCAGTTTTGGTCAGTATAATTCACCCCTCCACTTT CASSFGQYNSPLHF